The T cell receptor beta chain under discussion was sequenced for a study of blood T cell repertoires in COVID-19. In the study overall: COVID-19 samples collected from the United States, Italy and Spain covered acute and convalescent phases.

V lost 4 bases and J 7 bases, leaving 20 bases between the germline ends. The CDR3 spans 15 residues. Germline V CDR1 and CDR2: SGDLS, YYNGEE. Authors' analysis steps: Estimated nucleated cell counts came from reference gene primer amplification. The method was immunoSEQ multiplex PCR; TCRdb's version includes in-frame clones alone and lacks a portion of them. V, J and clone size derive from that table, while D and trimming were established from the DNA sequence. This table has 350,000 to 400,000 clones, roughly nine tenths appearing once. The chain recombines TRBV9 with TRBJ1-1; no reliable D call. Sequenced sample: PBMCs or T cells enriched from blood (not recorded which). The origin of this receptor is a woman between 40 and 50 years old who had been exposed to COVID-19. In DNA form, the CDR3 reads TGTGCCAGCAGCCCCCGCGACGGGGTCCATGGTGAAGCTTTCTTT. Protein sequence: CASSPRDGVHGEAFF.